The 18 T cell receptor beta chains in this list originate from one sample, sequenced in a study of vaccination effects on CD4 cells after COVID-19. These receptors have no identified antigens. TCRdb's table, derived via immunoSEQ multiplex PCR, lists solely in-frame clones and lacks some. The repertoire holds about 46,000 clones, with about 70% as singletons. ViraFEST assay sequencing came after antigen-specific CD4+ T cells were expanded with viral peptide pools. Having been cultured for approximately ten days, the cells underwent CD4+ T cell isolation. Participants were vaccinated with two doses of either the BNT162b2 or mRNA-1273 vaccine. The sample consisted of CD4+ T cells from PBMCs cultured with HCoV-OC43 spike peptides, taken after COVID-19 vaccination. The subset was: HCoV-OC43 spike overlapping peptide pool stimulation. These receptors were taken from a human donor who received a COVID-19 vaccine.

By sample share, this clone is medium-sized. The chain uses TRBV2 and TRBJ1-5, with D tentatively TRBD1 (5 bases). Trimming stripped 4 bases from V and 3 bases from J, with 13 bases between. The CDR3 covers 15 residues. Per germline, CDR1 SNHLY and CDR2 FYNNEI. The CDR3 spells CASSGLGASNQPQHF. CDR3 bases: TGTGCCAGCAGTGGGCTTGGGGCCTCCAATCAGCCCCAGCATTTT.

This clone has a handful of counts. V is TRBV7-9 and J is TRBJ1-5; 8 bases map to TRBD1. The CDR3 extends over 13 amino acids. V lost 4 bases, J lost 9 bases, and 5 bases stayed unmatched. Germline CDR1 and CDR2: SEHNR and FQNEAQ (reference sequence). CDR3 loop: CASSSPTGGPQHF. The CDR3 DNA reads as TGTGCCAGCAGCTCTCCAACAGGGGGGCCCCAGCATTTT.

This clone was observed once. V is TRBV5-8 and J is TRBJ2-1; D is perhaps TRBD1 (6 bases). Germline V gene lookup returns CDR1 SGHTS and CDR2 YDEGEE. V was trimmed by 3 bases and J by 6 bases, leaving 16 bases between them. The CDR3 extends over 15 amino acids. The CDR3 sequence is CASSWKTGLRNEQFF. CDR3 nucleotide sequence: TGTGCCAGCAGCTGGAAGACAGGTCTTCGCAATGAGCAGTTCTTC.

This clone was picked up one time. The chain couples TRBV11-2 to TRBJ2-4; TRBD1 is a possible D gene (6 bases). The CDR3 has 16 residues. V was shortened by 6 bases and J by 0 bases, with 15 bases between the two germline ends. Germline-derived CDR1 and CDR2 are SGHAT and FQNNGV. CDR3 residues: CASRIGTNLAKNIQYF. CDR3 coding DNA: TGTGCCAGCAGGATAGGGACAAACCTAGCCAAAAACATTCAGTACTTC.

This clone was recorded a few times. The J gene is TRBJ1-5, the V gene TRBV19; 8 bases are a match to TRBD1. The CDR3 totals 14 residues. Germline V gene data show CDR1 as LNHDA and CDR2 as SQIVND (reference sequence). The J segment lost 2 bases and the V segment lost 4 bases, leaving 1 base of the junction unmatched. The CDR3 DNA follows: TGTGCCAGTAGTAGGGGACAGGGCAATCAGCCCCAGCATTTT. This codes for CASSRGQGNQPQHF.

The rearrangement joins TRBV19 to TRBJ1-1; 7 bases are a match to TRBD1. Trimming cost V 9 bases and J 5 bases; bases outside gene matches: 9. This CDR3 region has 13 residues. Germline V gene sequence: CDR1 LNHDA, CDR2 SQIVND (reference sequence). CDR3 in DNA: TGTGCCAGCAGCCAGGGGGGAGGGACTGAAGCTTTCTTT. Translating it yields CASSQGGGTEAFF.

This chain joins TRBV24-1 and TRBJ1-2; D not certain. This CDR3 region has 11 residues. Trimming took off 4 bases at V and 2 bases at J, with 1 base between the two ends. Germline V gives CDR1 KGHDR, CDR2 SFDVKD. CDR3 DNA sequence: TGTGCCACCAGTGAAAACTATGGCTACACCTTC. Translation gives CATSENYGYTF.

This chain links TRBV6-5 with TRBJ2-7; D may match TRBD1 or TRBD2 (7 bases each). Trimming took 8 bases from V and 5 from J, leaving 19 bases between them. The CDR3 contains 14 residues. Germline assignment: CDR1 MNHEY and CDR2 SVGAGI. The CDR3 sequence: CASPSTRGGNEQYF. The DNA of the CDR3 is TGTGCCAGCCCATCGACCAGGGGGGGCAACGAGCAGTACTTC.

The J gene is TRBJ1-5, the V gene TRBV19; unclear D gene. Trimming took 6 bases from V and 0 from J, leaving 15 bases between them. CDR1 is LNHDA, CDR2 SQIVND, per germline (reference sequence). The CDR3 length is 16 residues. The CDR3 bases are TGTGCCAGTAGCTACCAGATGTCATATAGCAATCAGCCCCAGCATTTT. Translating it yields CASSYQMSYSNQPQHF.

In DNA form, the CDR3 reads TGTGCCACCAGTTTGGGGGACAGGGTGAGTGGCTACACCTTC. The encoded protein is CATSLGDRVSGYTF. The chain uses TRBV24-1 and TRBJ1-2; 9 nucleotides line up with TRBD1. There are 14 residues in the CDR3. Germline values: CDR1 KGHDR, CDR2 SFDVKD. After removal of 6 bases from V and 7 bases from J, the junction contained 8 bases not matched to a gene.

The genes are TRBV11-1 and TRBJ1-2; D is unclear. The CDR3 runs 15 residues. Germline values: CDR1 SGHAT, CDR2 FQDESV (reference sequence). Between the trimmed V and J ends, which lost 5 bases and 3 bases, there was a span of 16 bases. CDR3 protein: CASSRPGSNYYGYTF. The DNA of the CDR3 is TGTGCCAGCAGCCGCCCAGGTTCCAACTACTATGGCTACACCTTC.

This sequence joins TRBV5-1 and TRBJ2-7; 8 bases fit TRBD1. With V trimmed by 2 bases and J by 4 bases, 11 bases remained unmatched. The CDR3 spans 16 residues. The germline CDR1 and CDR2 sequences are SGHRS and YFSETQ. The CDR3 loop reads CASSFNLDRVWYEQYF. The CDR3 nucleotides read TGCGCCAGCAGCTTCAATCTGGACAGGGTGTGGTACGAGCAGTACTTC.

This clone was seen once. V is TRBV10-2 and J is TRBJ2-1; no clear D gene. There are 13 residues in the CDR3. Trimming shortened V by 2 bases and J by 7 bases, and 9 bases separated the two germline ends. Germline loops: CDR1 WSHSY, CDR2 SAAADI. The CDR3 protein is CASSEVLRNEQFF. The CDR3 region has the DNA TGCGCCAGCAGTGAGGTTTTGAGGAATGAGCAGTTCTTC.

The V gene is TRBV5-1, the J gene TRBJ1-2; a possible D gene is TRBD1 (6 bases). V was pared by 4 bases and J by 8 bases, with 18 bases between. The CDR3 has 14 residues. Germline CDR1 reads SGHRS; CDR2 reads YFSETQ. The CDR3 is CASSETNPRGGYTF. CDR3 sequence (DNA): TGCGCCAGCAGCGAGACCAATCCCAGGGGAGGCTACACCTTC. Based on the CDR3 plus reference TRBV5-1 and TRBJ1-2, the full variable domain is KAGVTQTPRYLIKTRGQQVTLSCSPISGHRSVSWYQQTPGQGLQFLFEYFSETQRNKGNFPGRFSGRQFSNSRSEMNVSTLELGDSALYLCASSETNPRGGYTFGSGTRLTVV.

This clone was observed once. V is TRBV19 and J is TRBJ2-7, with D hard to call. The CDR3 length is 14 residues. Trimming left V 3 bases short and J 0 bases short, with 9 bases between. Germline lookup yields CDR1 LNHDA and CDR2 SQIVND (reference sequence). The CDR3 region is CASSIWRNSYEQYF. DNA of the CDR3: TGTGCCAGTAGTATTTGGAGAAACTCCTACGAGCAGTACTTC.

The chain links TRBV6-5 to TRBJ1-1; tentatively, D is TRBD1 (5 bases). CDR1 is MNHEY, CDR2 SVGAGI, per germline. Trimming pared 7 bases from V and 4 bases from J, leaving 13 bases between. CDR3 length equals 13 residues. The CDR3 region has the DNA TGTGCCAGCACTGGGGTGGGGGGCACTGAAGCTTTCTTT. It translates to CASTGVGGTEAFF.

This clone was observed a handful of times. This chain connects TRBV18 to TRBJ2-7; D uncertain. The ends were cut back, 0 bases at V and 0 bases at J, with 12 bases in the middle. Germline CDR1 is KGHSH and CDR2 is LQKENI. The CDR3 is 16 amino acids. The CDR3 loop is CASSPPGGLASYEQYF. The CDR3 DNA sequence: TGTGCCAGCTCACCACCGGGCGGCTTGGCCTCCTACGAGCAGTACTTC.

The V gene is TRBV27, the J gene TRBJ1-1, with no clear D. The CDR3 extends over 13 amino acids. Germline values: CDR1 MNHEY, CDR2 SMNVEV (reference sequence). Trimming cost V 3 bases and J 1 base, with 6 bases left between them. The CDR3 here is CASSLSRNTEAFF. DNA for the CDR3: TGTGCCAGCAGTTTGTCCCGGAACACTGAAGCTTTCTTT.